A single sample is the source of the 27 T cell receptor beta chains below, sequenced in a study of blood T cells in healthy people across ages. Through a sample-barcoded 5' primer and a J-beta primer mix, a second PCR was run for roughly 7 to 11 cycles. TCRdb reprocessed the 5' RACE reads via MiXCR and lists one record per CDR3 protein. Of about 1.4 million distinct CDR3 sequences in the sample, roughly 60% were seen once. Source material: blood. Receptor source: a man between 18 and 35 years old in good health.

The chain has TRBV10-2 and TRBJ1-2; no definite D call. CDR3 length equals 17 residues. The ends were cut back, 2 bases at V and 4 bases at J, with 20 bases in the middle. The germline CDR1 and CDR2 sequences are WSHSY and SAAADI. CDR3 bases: TGCGCCAGCAGTGAGCCGAGGGTGGATTACGATTTCTATGGCTACACCTTC. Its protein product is CASSEPRVDYDFYGYTF.

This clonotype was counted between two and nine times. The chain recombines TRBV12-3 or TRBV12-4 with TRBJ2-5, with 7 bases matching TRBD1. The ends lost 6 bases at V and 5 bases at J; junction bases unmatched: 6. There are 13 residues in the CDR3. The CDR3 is CASSYGQAETQYF. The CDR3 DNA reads TGTGCCAGCAGCTACGGACAGGCGGAGACCCAGTACTTC.

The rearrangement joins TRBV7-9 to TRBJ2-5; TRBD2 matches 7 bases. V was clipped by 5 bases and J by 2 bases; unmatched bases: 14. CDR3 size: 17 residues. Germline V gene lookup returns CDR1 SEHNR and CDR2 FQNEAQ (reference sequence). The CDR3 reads CASSPGAVAGNQETQYF. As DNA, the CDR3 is TGTGCCAGCAGCCCTGGGGCCGTAGCGGGTAATCAAGAGACCCAGTACTTC.

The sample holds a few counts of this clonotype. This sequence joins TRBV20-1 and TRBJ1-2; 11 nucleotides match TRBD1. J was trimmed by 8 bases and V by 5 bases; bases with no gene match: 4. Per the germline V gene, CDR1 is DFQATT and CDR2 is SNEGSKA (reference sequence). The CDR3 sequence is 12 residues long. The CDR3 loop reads CSAPDRGQGYTF. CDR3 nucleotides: TGCAGTGCTCCGGACAGGGGGCAAGGCTACACCTTC.

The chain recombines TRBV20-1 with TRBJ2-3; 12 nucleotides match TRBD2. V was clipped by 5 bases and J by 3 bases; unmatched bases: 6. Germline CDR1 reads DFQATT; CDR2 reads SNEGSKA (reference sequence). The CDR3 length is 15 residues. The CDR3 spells CSALTSGRGTDTQYF. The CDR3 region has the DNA TGCAGTGCTTTGACTAGCGGGAGAGGGACAGATACGCAGTATTTT.

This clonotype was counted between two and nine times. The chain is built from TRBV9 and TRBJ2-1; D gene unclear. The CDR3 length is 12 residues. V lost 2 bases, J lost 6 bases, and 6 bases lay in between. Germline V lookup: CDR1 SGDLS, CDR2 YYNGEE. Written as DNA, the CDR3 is TGTGCCAGCAGCGTTTACAGCAATGAGCAGTTCTTC. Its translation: CASSVYSNEQFF.

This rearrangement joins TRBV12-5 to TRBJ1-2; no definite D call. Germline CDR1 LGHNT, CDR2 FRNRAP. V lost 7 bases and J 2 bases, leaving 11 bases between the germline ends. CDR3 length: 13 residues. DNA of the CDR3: TGTGCTAGTGCCCAAGACACGAACTATGGCTACACCTTC. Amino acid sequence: CASAQDTNYGYTF.

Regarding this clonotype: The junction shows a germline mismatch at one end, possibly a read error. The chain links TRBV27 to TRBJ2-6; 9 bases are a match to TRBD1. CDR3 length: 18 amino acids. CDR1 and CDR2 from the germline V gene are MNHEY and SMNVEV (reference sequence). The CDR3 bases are TGTGCCCGCAGTTCTGACCGGGACAGGGTATGGGGGGCCAACGTCCTGACTTTC. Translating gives CARSSDRDRVWGANVLTF.

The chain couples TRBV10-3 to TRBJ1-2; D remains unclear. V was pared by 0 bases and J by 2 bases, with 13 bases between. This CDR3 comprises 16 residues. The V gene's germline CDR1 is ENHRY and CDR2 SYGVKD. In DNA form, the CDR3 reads TGTGCCATCAGTGAGTCACTTCCAGGTGCCAACTATGGCTACACCTTC. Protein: CAISESLPGANYGYTF.

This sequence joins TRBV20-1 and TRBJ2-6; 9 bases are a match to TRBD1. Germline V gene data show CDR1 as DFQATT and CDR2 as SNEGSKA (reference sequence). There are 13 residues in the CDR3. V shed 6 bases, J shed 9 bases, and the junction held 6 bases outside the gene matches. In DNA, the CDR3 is TGCAGTGCGCGACAGGGGGGGCTCAACGTCCTGACTTTC. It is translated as CSARQGGLNVLTF.

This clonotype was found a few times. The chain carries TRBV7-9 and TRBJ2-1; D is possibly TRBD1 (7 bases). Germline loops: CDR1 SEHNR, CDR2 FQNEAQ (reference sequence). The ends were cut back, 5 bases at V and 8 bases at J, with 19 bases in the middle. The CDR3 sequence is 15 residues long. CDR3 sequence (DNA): TGTGCCAGCAGCCCCCGTGGAGGGGGCTCGGATGAGCAGTTCTTC. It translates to CASSPRGGGSDEQFF.

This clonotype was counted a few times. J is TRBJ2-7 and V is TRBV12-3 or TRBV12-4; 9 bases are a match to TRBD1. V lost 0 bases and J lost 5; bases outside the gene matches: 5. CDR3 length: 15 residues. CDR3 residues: CASSLAGQGGDEQYF. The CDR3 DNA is TGTGCCAGCAGTTTAGCGGGACAGGGAGGCGACGAGCAGTACTTC.

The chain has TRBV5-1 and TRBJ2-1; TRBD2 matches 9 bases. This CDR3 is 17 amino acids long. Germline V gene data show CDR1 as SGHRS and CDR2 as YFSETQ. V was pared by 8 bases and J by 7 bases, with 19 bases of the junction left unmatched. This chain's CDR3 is CARTGLASIQTQNEQFF. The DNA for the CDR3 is TGCGCCAGGACAGGACTAGCGAGCATTCAGACCCAGAATGAGCAGTTCTTC. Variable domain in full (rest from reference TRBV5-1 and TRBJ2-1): KAGVTQTPRYLIKTRGQQVTLSCSPISGHRSVSWYQQTPGQGLQFLFEYFSETQRNKGNFPGRFSGRQFSNSRSEMNVSTLELGDSALYLCARTGLASIQTQNEQFFGPGTRLTVL.

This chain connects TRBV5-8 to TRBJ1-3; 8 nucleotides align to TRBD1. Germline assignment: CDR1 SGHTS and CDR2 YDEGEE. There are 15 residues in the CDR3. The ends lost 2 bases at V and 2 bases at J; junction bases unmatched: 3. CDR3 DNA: TGTGCCAGCAGCTTTCAGGGGGCAGCTGGAAACACCATATATTTT. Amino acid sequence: CASSFQGAAGNTIYF.

CDR3 sequence reads: CASSHGGQAFF. The CDR3 DNA sequence: TGCGCCAGCAGCCACGGGGGTCAAGCTTTCTTT. V is TRBV4-1 and J is TRBJ1-1, with D tentatively TRBD1 (5 bases). This CDR3 comprises 11 residues. Germline assignment: CDR1 MGHRA and CDR2 YSYEKL. V was trimmed by 3 bases and J by 9 bases, leaving 8 bases between them.

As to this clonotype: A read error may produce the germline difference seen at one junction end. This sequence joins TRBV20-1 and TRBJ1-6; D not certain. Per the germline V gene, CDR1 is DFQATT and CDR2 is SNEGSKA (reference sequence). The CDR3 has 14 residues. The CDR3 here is CSARVEGLDSLLHF. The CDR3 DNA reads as TGCAGTGCTAGAGTGGAGGGTTTGGATTCACTCCTCCACTTT.

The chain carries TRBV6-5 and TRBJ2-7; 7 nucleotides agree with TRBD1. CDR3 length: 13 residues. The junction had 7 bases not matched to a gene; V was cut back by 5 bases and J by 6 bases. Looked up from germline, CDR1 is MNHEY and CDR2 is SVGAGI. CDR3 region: CASSRTRDSEQYF. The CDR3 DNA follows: TGTGCCAGCAGTCGGACACGGGACAGCGAGCAGTACTTC.

The CDR3 sequence is CSARDGLNTEAFF. For the CDR3, the DNA is TGCAGTGCTAGAGATGGGTTGAACACTGAAGCTTTCTTT. The chain links TRBV20-1 to TRBJ1-1; no clear D. The length of the CDR3 is 13 residues. The V end was cut by 0 bases, the J end by 0 bases, with 5 bases between. Germline V gene lookup returns CDR1 DFQATT and CDR2 SNEGSKA (reference sequence).

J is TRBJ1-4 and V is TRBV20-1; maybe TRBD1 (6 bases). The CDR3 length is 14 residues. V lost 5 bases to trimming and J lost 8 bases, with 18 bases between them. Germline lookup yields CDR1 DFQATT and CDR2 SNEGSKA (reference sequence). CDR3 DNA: TGCAGTGCTGGCGCCAGGGGTGTGGGGGAAAAACTGTTTTTT. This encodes CSAGARGVGEKLFF.

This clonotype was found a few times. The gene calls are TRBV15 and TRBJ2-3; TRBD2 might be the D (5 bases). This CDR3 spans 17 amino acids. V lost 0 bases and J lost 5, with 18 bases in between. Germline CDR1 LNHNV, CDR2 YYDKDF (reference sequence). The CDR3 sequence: CATSREGPGFVKDTQYF. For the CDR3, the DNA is TGTGCCACCAGCAGAGAAGGTCCGGGGTTCGTTAAAGATACGCAGTATTTT.

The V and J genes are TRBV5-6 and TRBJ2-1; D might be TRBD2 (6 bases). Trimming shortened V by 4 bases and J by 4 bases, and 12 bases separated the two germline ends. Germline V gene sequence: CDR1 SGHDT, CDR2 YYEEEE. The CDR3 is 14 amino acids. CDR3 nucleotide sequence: TGTGCCAGCAGCCCCCTCCTAGCGTACAATGAGCAGTTCTTC. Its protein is CASSPLLAYNEQFF.

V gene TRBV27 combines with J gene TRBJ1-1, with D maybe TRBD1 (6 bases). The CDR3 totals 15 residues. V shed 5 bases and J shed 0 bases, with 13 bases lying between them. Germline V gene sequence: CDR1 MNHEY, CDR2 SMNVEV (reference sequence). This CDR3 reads CASSPHRAMNTEAFF. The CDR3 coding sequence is TGTGCCAGCAGTCCCCACAGGGCCATGAACACTGAAGCTTTCTTT.

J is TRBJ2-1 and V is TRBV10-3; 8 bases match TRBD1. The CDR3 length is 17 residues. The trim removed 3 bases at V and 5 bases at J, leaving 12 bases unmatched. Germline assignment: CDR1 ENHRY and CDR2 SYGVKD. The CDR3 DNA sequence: TGTGCCATCAGTGAACCGGACAGGGCAATATCGGACAATGAGCAGTTCTTC. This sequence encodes CAISEPDRAISDNEQFF.

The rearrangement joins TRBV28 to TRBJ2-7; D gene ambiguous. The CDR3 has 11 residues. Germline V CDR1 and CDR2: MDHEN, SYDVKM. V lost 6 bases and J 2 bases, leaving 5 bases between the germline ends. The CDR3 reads CASRVAYEQYF. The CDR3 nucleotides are TGTGCCAGCAGGGTAGCCTACGAGCAGTACTTC.

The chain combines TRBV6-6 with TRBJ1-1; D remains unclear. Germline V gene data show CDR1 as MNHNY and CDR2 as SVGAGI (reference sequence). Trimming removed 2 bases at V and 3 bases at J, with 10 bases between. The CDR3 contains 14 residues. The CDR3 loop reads CASSYPSRDTEAFF. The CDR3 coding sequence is TGTGCCAGCAGTTACCCCTCTAGGGACACTGAAGCTTTCTTT.

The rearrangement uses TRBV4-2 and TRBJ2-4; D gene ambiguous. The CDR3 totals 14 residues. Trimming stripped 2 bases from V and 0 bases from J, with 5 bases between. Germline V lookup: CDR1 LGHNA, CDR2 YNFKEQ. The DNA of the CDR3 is TGTGCCAGCAGCCAAATCGGAGCCAAAAACATTCAGTACTTC. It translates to CASSQIGAKNIQYF.

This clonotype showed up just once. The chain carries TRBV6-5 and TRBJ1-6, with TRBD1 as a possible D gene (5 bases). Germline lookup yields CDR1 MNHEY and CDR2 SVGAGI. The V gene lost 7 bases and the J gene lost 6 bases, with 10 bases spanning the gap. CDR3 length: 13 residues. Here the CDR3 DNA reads TGTGCCAGCAAGGGACGGATTAATTCACCCCTCCACTTT. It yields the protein CASKGRINSPLHF.